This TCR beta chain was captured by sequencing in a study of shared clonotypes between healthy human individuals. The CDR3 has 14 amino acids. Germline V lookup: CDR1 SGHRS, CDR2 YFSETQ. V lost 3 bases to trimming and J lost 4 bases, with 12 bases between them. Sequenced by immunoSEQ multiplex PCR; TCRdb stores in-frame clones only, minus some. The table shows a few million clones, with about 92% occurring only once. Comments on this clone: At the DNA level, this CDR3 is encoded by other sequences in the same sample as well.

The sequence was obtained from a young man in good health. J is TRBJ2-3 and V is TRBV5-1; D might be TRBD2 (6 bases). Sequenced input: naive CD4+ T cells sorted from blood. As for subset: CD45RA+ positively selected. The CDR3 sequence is CASSSGTSADTQYF. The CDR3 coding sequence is TGCGCCAGCAGCTCAGGGACTTCTGCAGATACGCAGTATTTT.